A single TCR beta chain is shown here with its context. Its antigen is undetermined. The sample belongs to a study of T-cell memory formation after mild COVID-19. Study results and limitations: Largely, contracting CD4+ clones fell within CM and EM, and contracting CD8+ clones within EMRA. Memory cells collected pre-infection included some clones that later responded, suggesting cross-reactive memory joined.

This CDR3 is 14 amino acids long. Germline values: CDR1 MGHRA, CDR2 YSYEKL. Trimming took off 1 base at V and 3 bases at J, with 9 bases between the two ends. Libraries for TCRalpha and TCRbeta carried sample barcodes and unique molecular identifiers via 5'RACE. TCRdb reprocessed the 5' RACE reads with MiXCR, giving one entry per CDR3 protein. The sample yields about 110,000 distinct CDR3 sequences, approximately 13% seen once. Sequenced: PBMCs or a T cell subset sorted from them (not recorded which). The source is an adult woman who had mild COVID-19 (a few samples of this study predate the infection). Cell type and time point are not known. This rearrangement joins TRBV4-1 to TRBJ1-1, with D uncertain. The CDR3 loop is CASSQARWDTEAFF. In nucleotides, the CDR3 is TGCGCCAGCAGCCAAGCCAGGTGGGACACTGAAGCTTTCTTT.